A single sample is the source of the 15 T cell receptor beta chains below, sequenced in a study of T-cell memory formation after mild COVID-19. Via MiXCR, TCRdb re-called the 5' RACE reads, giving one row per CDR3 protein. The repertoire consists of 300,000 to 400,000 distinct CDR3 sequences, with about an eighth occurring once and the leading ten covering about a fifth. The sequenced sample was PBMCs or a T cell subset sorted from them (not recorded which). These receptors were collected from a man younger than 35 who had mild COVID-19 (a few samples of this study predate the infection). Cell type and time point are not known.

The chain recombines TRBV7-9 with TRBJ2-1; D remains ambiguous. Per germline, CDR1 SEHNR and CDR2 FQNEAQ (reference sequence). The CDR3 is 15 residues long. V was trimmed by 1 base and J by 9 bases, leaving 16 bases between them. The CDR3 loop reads CASSLGTGNTGEQFF. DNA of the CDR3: TGTGCCAGCAGCTTAGGGACCGGCAACACGGGTGAGCAGTTCTTC.

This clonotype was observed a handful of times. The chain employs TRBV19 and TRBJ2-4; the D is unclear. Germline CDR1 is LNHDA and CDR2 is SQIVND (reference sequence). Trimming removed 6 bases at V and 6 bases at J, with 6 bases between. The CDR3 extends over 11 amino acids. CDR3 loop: CASSVGNIQYF. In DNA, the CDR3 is TGTGCCAGTAGCGTTGGAAACATTCAGTACTTC.

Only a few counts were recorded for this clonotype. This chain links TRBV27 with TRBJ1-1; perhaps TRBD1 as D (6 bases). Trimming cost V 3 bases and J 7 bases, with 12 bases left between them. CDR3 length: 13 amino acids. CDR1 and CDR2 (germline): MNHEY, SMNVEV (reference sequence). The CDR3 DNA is TGTGCCAGCAGTTTCCAGGGGAAGAGTGAAGCTTTCTTT. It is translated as CASSFQGKSEAFF.

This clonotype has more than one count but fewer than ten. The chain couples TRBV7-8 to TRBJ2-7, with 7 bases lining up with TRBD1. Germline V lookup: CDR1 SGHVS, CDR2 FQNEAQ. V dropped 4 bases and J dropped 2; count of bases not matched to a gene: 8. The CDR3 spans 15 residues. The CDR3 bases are TGTGCCAGCAGCTCACCCCCGACAGGGACCTACGAGCAGTACGTC. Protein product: CASSSPPTGTYEQYV.

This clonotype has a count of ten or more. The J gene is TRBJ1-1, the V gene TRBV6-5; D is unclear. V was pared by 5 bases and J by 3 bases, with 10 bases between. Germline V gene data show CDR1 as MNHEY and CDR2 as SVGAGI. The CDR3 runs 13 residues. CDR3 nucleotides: TGTGCCAGCAGTGCGATCGGGGACACTGAAGCTTTCTTT. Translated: CASSAIGDTEAFF.

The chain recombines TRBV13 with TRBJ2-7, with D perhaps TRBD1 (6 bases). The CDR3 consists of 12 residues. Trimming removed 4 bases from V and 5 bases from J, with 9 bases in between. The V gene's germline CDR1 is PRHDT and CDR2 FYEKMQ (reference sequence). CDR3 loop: CASSSRGNEQYF. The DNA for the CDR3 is TGTGCCAGCAGCTCCAGGGGCAACGAGCAGTACTTC.

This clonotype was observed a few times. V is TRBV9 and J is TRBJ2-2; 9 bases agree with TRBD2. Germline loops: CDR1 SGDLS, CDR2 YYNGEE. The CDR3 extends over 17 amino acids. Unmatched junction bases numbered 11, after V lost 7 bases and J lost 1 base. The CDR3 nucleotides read TGTGCCAGCTCCACTTCCCCAGCGGGAGGGAACACCGGGGAGCTGTTTTTT. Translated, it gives CASSTSPAGGNTGELFF.

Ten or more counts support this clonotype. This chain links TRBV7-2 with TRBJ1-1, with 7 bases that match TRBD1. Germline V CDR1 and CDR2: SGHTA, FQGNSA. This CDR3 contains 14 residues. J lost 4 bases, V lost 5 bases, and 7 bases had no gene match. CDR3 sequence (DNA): TGTGCCAGCAGCCGGGACAGATTTTTCACTGAAGCTTTCTTT. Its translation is CASSRDRFFTEAFF.

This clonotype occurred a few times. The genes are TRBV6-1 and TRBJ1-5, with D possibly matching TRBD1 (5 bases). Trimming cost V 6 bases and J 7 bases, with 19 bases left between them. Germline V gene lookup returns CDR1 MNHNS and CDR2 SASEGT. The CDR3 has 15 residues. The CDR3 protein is CASRTDRRFAQPQHF. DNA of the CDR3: TGTGCCAGCAGGACTGACAGACGATTTGCCCAGCCCCAGCATTTT.

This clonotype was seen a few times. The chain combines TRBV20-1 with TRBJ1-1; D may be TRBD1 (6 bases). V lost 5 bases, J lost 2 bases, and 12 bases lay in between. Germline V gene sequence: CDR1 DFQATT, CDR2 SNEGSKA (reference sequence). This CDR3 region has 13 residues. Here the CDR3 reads CSAYGGQNTEAFF. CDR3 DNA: TGCAGTGCTTACGGGGGACAAAACACTGAAGCTTTCTTT.

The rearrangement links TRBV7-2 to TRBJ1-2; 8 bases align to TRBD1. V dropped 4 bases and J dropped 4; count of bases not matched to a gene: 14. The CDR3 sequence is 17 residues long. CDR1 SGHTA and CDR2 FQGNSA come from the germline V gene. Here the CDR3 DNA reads TGTGCCAGCAGCTCACCCGCCGGGGGACAGGCACCCTATGGCTACACCTTC. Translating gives CASSSPAGGQAPYGYTF.

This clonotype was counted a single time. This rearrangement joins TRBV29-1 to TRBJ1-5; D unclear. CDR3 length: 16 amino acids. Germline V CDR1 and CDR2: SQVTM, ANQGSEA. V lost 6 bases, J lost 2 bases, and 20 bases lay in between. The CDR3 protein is CSVPPKPRRRNQPQHF. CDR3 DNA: TGCAGCGTCCCCCCGAAGCCCAGGCGACGCAATCAGCCCCAGCATTTT.

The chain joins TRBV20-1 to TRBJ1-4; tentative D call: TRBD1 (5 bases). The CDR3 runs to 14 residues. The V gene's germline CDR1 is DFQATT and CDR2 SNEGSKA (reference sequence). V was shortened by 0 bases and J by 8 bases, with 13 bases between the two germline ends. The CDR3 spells CSARDAGKREKLFF. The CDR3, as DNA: TGCAGTGCTAGAGATGCAGGGAAGCGAGAAAAACTGTTTTTT.

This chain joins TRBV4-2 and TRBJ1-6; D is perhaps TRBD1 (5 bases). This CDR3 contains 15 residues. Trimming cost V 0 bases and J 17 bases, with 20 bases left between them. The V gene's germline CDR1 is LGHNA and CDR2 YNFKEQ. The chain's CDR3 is CASSQDHSTAILIHF. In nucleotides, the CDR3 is TGTGCCAGCAGCCAAGATCATTCGACAGCCATCCTTATCCACTTT.

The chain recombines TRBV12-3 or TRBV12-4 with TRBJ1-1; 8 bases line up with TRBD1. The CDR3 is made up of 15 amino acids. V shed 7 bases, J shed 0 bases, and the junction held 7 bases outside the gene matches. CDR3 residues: CASTGQGWMNTEAFF. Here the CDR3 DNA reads TGTGCCAGCACCGGACAGGGCTGGATGAACACTGAAGCTTTCTTT.